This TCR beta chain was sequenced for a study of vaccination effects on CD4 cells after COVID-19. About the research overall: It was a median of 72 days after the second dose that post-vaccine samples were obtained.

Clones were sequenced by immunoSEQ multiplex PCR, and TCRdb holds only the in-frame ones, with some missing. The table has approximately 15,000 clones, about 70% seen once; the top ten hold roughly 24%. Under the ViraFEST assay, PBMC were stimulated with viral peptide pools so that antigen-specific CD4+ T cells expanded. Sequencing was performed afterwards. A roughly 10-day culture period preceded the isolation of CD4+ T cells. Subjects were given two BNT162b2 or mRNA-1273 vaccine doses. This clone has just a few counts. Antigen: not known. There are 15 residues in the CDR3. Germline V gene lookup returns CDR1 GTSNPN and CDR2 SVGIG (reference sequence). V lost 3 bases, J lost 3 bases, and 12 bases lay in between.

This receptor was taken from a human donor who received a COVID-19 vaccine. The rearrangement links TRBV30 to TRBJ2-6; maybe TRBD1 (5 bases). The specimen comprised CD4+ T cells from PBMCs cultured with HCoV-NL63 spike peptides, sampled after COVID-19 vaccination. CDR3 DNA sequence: TGTGCCTGGAGCACCGACAGCCTTGGGGCCAACGTCCTGACTTTC. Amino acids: CAWSTDSLGANVLTF.